The 20 T cell receptor beta chains below were found in one sample sequenced in a study of cytomegalovirus exposure and HLA in healthy donors. The PCR used 60 Vbeta and 13 Jbeta primers. Clones were read by immunoSEQ multiplex PCR, and TCRdb kept only the in-frame ones, dropping some. The data contain under 150,000 clones, roughly 83% of them singletons. Sequencing was carried out using PBMCs. These TCRs come from a man younger than 40 in good health and CMV-seropositive.

The chain employs TRBV5-4 and TRBJ2-7, with D possibly matching TRBD2 (5 bases). This CDR3 is built from 12 residues. Germline CDR1 and CDR2: SGHNT and YYREEE (reference sequence). Trimming pared 2 bases from V and 7 bases from J, leaving 10 bases between. CDR3 protein: CASSLLGVEQYF. The CDR3 region has the DNA TGTGCCAGCAGCTTACTAGGAGTAGAGCAGTACTTC.

V gene TRBV11-3 combines with J gene TRBJ1-6, with D unclear. This CDR3 spans 14 amino acids. Germline V gene sequence: CDR1 SGHNT, CDR2 YENEEA. The V gene lost 2 bases and the J gene lost 7 bases, with 9 bases spanning the gap. DNA for the CDR3: TGTGCCAGCAGCTTACGGGGTGGCAATTCACCCCTCCACTTT. Translation: CASSLRGGNSPLHF.

Only one count was recorded for this clone. V and J are TRBV5-6 and TRBJ1-4; 10 nucleotides agree with TRBD1. The CDR3 contains 14 residues. Germline-derived CDR1 and CDR2 are SGHDT and YYEEEE. V lost 3 bases, J lost 5 bases, and 1 base stayed unmatched. The CDR3 region has the DNA TGTGCCAGCAGCTGGGACAGGGGAAATGAAAAACTGTTTTTT. Its translation is CASSWDRGNEKLFF.

Remarks on this clone: Other DNA sequences from this sample encode an identical CDR3 as well. The V and J genes are TRBV14 and TRBJ2-1, with 12 nucleotides matching TRBD2. The germline gives CDR1 SGHDN, CDR2 FVKESK. There are 16 residues in the CDR3. With 5 bases clipped from V and 10 bases from J, the junction kept 12 bases outside the gene matches. In DNA, the CDR3 is TGTGCCAGCAGCAAAGCTAGGACTAGCGGGGTTGGGGAGCAGTTCTTC. It specifies CASSKARTSGVGEQFF.

V is TRBV9 and J is TRBJ1-3; a possible D gene is TRBD1 (6 bases). The germline V gene has CDR1 SGDLS and CDR2 YYNGEE. V was cut by 0 bases and J by 6 bases, with 10 bases left in between. The CDR3 consists of 14 residues. CDR3 residues: CASSVGDTLNTIYF. The CDR3 DNA reads as TGTGCCAGCAGCGTAGGGGACACTTTAAACACCATATATTTT.

The chain links TRBV7-2 to TRBJ2-5, with 11 bases that match TRBD2. The CDR3 has 16 amino acids. V shed 7 bases, J shed 1 base, and the junction held 8 bases outside the gene matches. In germline, CDR1 is SGHTA, CDR2 FQGNSA. This CDR3 is CASTALAGGPQETQYF. The CDR3 bases are TGTGCCAGCACCGCGCTAGCGGGGGGCCCCCAAGAGACCCAGTACTTC.

The chain links TRBV7-2 to TRBJ1-3; tentative D call: TRBD1 (6 bases). Per the germline V gene, CDR1 is SGHTA and CDR2 is FQGNSA. The CDR3 loop spans 16 amino acids. Trimming removed 2 bases from V and 4 bases from J, with 15 bases in between. CDR3 in amino acids: CASSLMPQGSGNTIYF. CDR3 DNA sequence: TGTGCCAGCAGCTTAATGCCACAGGGATCCGGAAACACCATATATTTT. The full variable domain, its missing parts supplied by reference TRBV7-2 and TRBJ1-3, is GAGVSQSPSNKVTEKGKDVELRCDPISGHTALYWYRQSLGQGLEFLIYFQGNSAPDKSGLPSDRFSAERTGGSVSTLTIQRTQQEDSAVYLCASSLMPQGSGNTIYFGEGSWLTVV.

Worth noting for this clone: Distinct nucleotide sequences in the sample also encode this CDR3. The CDR3 sequence is CASSGTSTDTQYF. The CDR3 DNA follows: TGTGCCAGCAGTGGGACTAGCACAGATACGCAGTATTTT. The chain is built from TRBV5-4 and TRBJ2-3, with D possibly TRBD2 on 6 matching bases. Trimming left V 5 bases short and J 0 bases short, with 7 bases between. CDR3 size: 13 residues. CDR1 and CDR2 from the germline V gene are SGHNT and YYREEE (reference sequence).

The rearrangement uses TRBV7-3 and TRBJ1-1; TRBD1 might be the D (5 bases). CDR3 size: 15 residues. Germline V gene lookup returns CDR1 SGHTA and CDR2 FQGTGA. V was trimmed by 5 bases and J by 5 bases, leaving 18 bases between them. The DNA of the CDR3 is TGTGCCAGCAGCATTTCCCCCAGTGGGGGGACTGAAGCTTTCTTT. The encoded protein is CASSISPSGGTEAFF.

The genes are TRBV7-8 and TRBJ2-5; no clear D gene. Germline V gives CDR1 SGHVS, CDR2 FQNEAQ. This CDR3 spans 14 amino acids. V dropped 3 bases and J dropped 1 base, with 9 bases sitting between them. The CDR3 coding sequence is TGTGCCAGCAGCTTTAGGCGGTCCCAAGAGACCCAGTACTTC. It yields the protein CASSFRRSQETQYF.

V usage is TRBV15 and J usage is TRBJ1-1, with D maybe TRBD1 (5 bases). Trimming removed 0 bases at V and 3 bases at J, with 17 bases between. Germline-derived CDR1 and CDR2 are LNHNV and YYDKDF (reference sequence). CDR3 length: 17 amino acids. The CDR3 sequence: CATSREGTVWGDTEAFF. The CDR3 DNA sequence: TGTGCCACCAGCAGAGAGGGGACCGTGTGGGGGGACACTGAAGCTTTCTTT.

The chain joins TRBV5-1 to TRBJ2-5; D remains ambiguous. V lost 0 bases and J lost 2, with 5 bases in between. Germline V lookup: CDR1 SGHRS, CDR2 YFSETQ. This CDR3 spans 13 amino acids. The CDR3 nucleotides are TGCGCCAGCAGCTTGGGCCAGCAAGAGACCCAGTACTTC. Encoded protein: CASSLGQQETQYF.

This clone was seen a handful of times. The chain combines TRBV7-9 with TRBJ1-1, with TRBD1 identical over 9 bases. The CDR3 sequence is 13 residues long. The germline CDR1 and CDR2 sequences are SEHNR and FQNEAQ (reference sequence). V shed 4 bases, J shed 8 bases, and the junction held 5 bases outside the gene matches. The CDR3 DNA follows: TGTGCCAGCAGCTCCGAGGGGACAGGGGAAGCTTTCTTT. Translating it yields CASSSEGTGEAFF.

The count of this clone is one. The chain joins TRBV4-1 to TRBJ2-7; 9 bases agree with TRBD2. Germline V lookup: CDR1 MGHRA, CDR2 YSYEKL. The J segment lost 6 bases and the V segment lost 5 bases, leaving 5 bases of the junction unmatched. The CDR3 length is 13 residues. The CDR3 DNA is TGCGCCAGCAGCGGGCGGGGGGGCCTCGAGCAGTACTTC. As protein: CASSGRGGLEQYF.

This rearrangement joins TRBV4-3 to TRBJ2-2; 9 nucleotides line up with TRBD1. CDR1 and CDR2 (germline): LGHNA, YSLEER. This CDR3 is built from 17 residues. Losses at the gene ends were 4 bases for V and 4 bases for J; bases not matched to a gene: 10. CDR3 sequence reads: CASSLRVRQGGTGELFF. The DNA for the CDR3 is TGCGCCAGCAGCCTCAGGGTGCGACAGGGGGGCACCGGGGAGCTGTTTTTT.

This chain joins TRBV21-1 and TRBJ1-5; the D call of TRBD1 is as the table states it, not checked on the DNA. TRBV21-1 is noted as a pseudogene. The CDR3 loop spans 16 amino acids. The CDR3 here is CASSKAAGYSNQPQHF. The CDR3 DNA reads as TGTGCCAGCAGCAAAGCGGCAGGGTATAGCAATCAGCCCCAGCATTTT.

The chain uses TRBV27 and TRBJ1-1, with 10 bases that match TRBD1. The CDR3 is 16 residues long. From germline, CDR1 is MNHEY and CDR2 SMNVEV (reference sequence). V shed 8 bases, J shed 4 bases, and the junction held 13 bases outside the gene matches. In nucleotides, the CDR3 is TGTGCCAGCTCTGACTGGACAGGGGGTACGAGCACTGAAGCTTTCTTT. Translated, it gives CASSDWTGGTSTEAFF.

A few counts support this clone. This chain joins TRBV5-6 and TRBJ1-2; TRBD1 matches 7 bases. Germline-derived CDR1 and CDR2 are SGHDT and YYEEEE. This CDR3 contains 17 residues. Losses at the gene ends were 3 bases for V and 0 bases for J; bases not matched to a gene: 11. DNA of the CDR3: TGTGCCAGCAGCTCGCCCCTCAGGACAGGTTCTAACTATGGCTACACCTTC. It translates to CASSSPLRTGSNYGYTF.

The chain links TRBV15 to TRBJ2-7; 7 bases map to TRBD2. In germline, CDR1 is LNHNV, CDR2 YYDKDF (reference sequence). With 4 bases clipped from V and 2 bases from J, the junction kept 8 bases outside the gene matches. CDR3 size: 15 residues. CDR3 sequence reads: CATSNSLGRAYEQYF. The CDR3 DNA is TGTGCCACCAGCAATTCTCTGGGGAGGGCCTACGAGCAGTACTTC.

The chain has TRBV5-6 and TRBJ1-2; TRBD1 agrees at 8 bases. The CDR3 has 13 amino acids. Unmatched junction bases numbered 3, after V lost 2 bases and J lost 6 bases. Germline loops: CDR1 SGHDT, CDR2 YYEEEE. CDR3: CASSFQGANGYTF. CDR3 nucleotides: TGTGCCAGCAGCTTCCAGGGGGCGAATGGCTACACCTTC.